The clone carrying this T cell receptor (beta chain) appeared a single time. Its antigen is not known. The CDR3 length is 15 residues. The germline V gene has CDR1 LGHNA and CDR2 YSLEER. Trimming removed 4 bases at V and 5 bases at J, with 17 bases between. The sample comes from a study of cytomegalovirus exposure and HLA in healthy donors. Overall study: HLA-typed donors were the source of roughly 80 million unique TCRs held in an early data release.

Amplification used 60 Vbeta primers and 13 Jbeta primers. Generated by immunoSEQ multiplex PCR, the TCRdb table keeps only in-frame clones and is missing some. This table has 150,000 to 200,000 clones, approximately 80% appearing once. Study-level results: Earlier analysis looked at TCR beta V segments, and most were productive about 90% or about 30% of the time. Information on immune exposure was restricted to one variable (CMV serostatus).

The rearrangement uses TRBV4-3 and TRBJ1-1; a weak D match, TRBD1 (5 bases). This receptor was identified in a man aged 50-59 years in good health and CMV-seropositive. Sequenced: PBMCs. CDR3 protein: CASSLLNQGFTEAFF. Written as DNA, the CDR3 is TGCGCCAGCAGCCTATTGAATCAGGGATTTACTGAAGCTTTCTTT.